Listed below are T cell receptor beta chains from one sample, sequenced in a study of T cell changes during pregnancy in multiple sclerosis. Generated by immunoSEQ multiplex PCR, the TCRdb table keeps only in-frame clones and is missing some. The sample includes about 60,000 clones, roughly nine tenths of them seen just once. Sequencing was performed on CD4+ T cells from peripheral blood mononuclear cells, taken in the first trimester of pregnancy. The receptors originated from a female donor with multiple sclerosis, enrolled in a pregnancy study. Each CDR3 is given with its conserved first and last residue. The D gene is left open where the match is weak. The size of a clone is reported for some rows only, either as once, few or many, or as a class for expanded clones.

J gene: TRBJ1-2
D gene: TRBD1
clone size: -
V gene: TRBV6-1
CDR3 DNA: TGTGCCAGCAAAGGACAGGGGCACTATGGCTACACCTTC
CDR3 protein: CASKGQGHYGYTF

J gene: TRBJ1-5
D gene: -
clone size: once
V gene: TRBV4-2
CDR3 DNA: TGTGCCAGCAGCCAAGAAGTCGGGGTAAGGCCCCAGCATTTT
CDR3 protein: CASSQEVGVRPQHF

J gene: TRBJ2-5
D gene: TRBD2
clone size: once
V gene: TRBV11-2
CDR3 DNA: TGTGCCAGCAGCTTAGACGGCGGGGGGCAAGAGACCCAGTACTTC
CDR3 protein: CASSLDGGGQETQYF

J gene: TRBJ2-7
D gene: TRBD1
clone size: -
V gene: TRBV5-6
CDR3 DNA: TGTGCCAGCAGACTTAGGTTCCGGACAGGGGCCTACGAGCAGTACTTC
CDR3 protein: CASRLRFRTGAYEQYF

J gene: TRBJ2-1
D gene: -
clone size: -
V gene: TRBV6-6
CDR3 DNA: TGTGCCAGCAGGAACAGGGTTTGGCCAACGAATGAGCAGTTCTTC
CDR3 protein: CASRNRVWPTNEQFF

J gene: TRBJ1-6
D gene: TRBD1
clone size: few
V gene: TRBV28
CDR3 DNA: TGTGCCAGCAGGGACAGGCCCTCACCCCTCCACTTT
CDR3 protein: CASRDRPSPLHF

J gene: TRBJ2-1
D gene: TRBD1
clone size: -
V gene: TRBV4-3
CDR3 DNA: TGCGCCAGCAGCCAGGGACAGGGCCCCGGCGATGAGCAGTTCTTC
CDR3 protein: CASSQGQGPGDEQFF

J gene: TRBJ2-1
D gene: TRBD2
clone size: -
V gene: TRBV19
CDR3 DNA: TGTGCCAGTAGAAAAGGACCGGGACTAGCGGGGGGCAATGAGCAGTTCTTC
CDR3 protein: CASRKGPGLAGGNEQFF

J gene: TRBJ2-2
D gene: -
clone size: -
V gene: TRBV5-4
CDR3 DNA: TGTGCCAGCAGCTTGTCGGGCAGGGTCGGCGGGGAGCTGTTTTTT
CDR3 protein: CASSLSGRVGGELFF

J gene: TRBJ1-2
D gene: -
clone size: -
V gene: TRBV27
CDR3 DNA: TGTGCCAGCAGTCAGGCCGTAGGAGGCTATGGCTACACCTTC
CDR3 protein: CASSQAVGGYGYTF

J gene: TRBJ1-2
D gene: TRBD1
clone size: once
V gene: TRBV25-1
CDR3 DNA: TGTGCCAGCAGTCCCCGGGAGGGGACAGGGTACTATGGCTACACCTTC
CDR3 protein: CASSPREGTGYYGYTF

J gene: TRBJ1-3
D gene: TRBD1
clone size: -
V gene: TRBV10-3
CDR3 DNA: TGTGCCATACAGGGGAACGGAGACACCATATATTTT
CDR3 protein: CAIQGNGDTIYF

J gene: TRBJ1-1
D gene: -
clone size: -
V gene: TRBV7-8
CDR3 DNA: TGTGCCAGCAGCTTAGCGGTGGGAGCTATGAACACTGAAGCTTTCTTT
CDR3 protein: CASSLAVGAMNTEAFF

J gene: TRBJ1-1
D gene: -
clone size: -
V gene: TRBV19
CDR3 DNA: TGTGCCAGTGGAGGTACAGCTTTCTTT
CDR3 protein: CASGGTAFF

J gene: TRBJ2-7
D gene: -
clone size: -
V gene: TRBV15
CDR3 DNA: TGTGCCACCAGCAGAGATCGTGACTCCACCCACGAGCAGTACTTC
CDR3 protein: CATSRDRDSTHEQYF

J gene: TRBJ1-4
D gene: -
clone size: -
V gene: TRBV30
CDR3 DNA: TGTGCCTGGACCCTTAAAGGGGCGGCTAATGAAAAACTGTTTTTT
CDR3 protein: CAWTLKGAANEKLFF

J gene: TRBJ2-1
D gene: TRBD2
clone size: -
V gene: TRBV7-3
CDR3 DNA: TGTGCCAGCAGCTTAGCAACCCTGACTAGCGGGGGGGGGAACAATGAGCAGTTCTTC
CDR3 protein: CASSLATLTSGGGNNEQFF

J gene: TRBJ1-2
D gene: -
clone size: -
V gene: TRBV19
CDR3 DNA: TGTGCCAGTAGTATAGATTCGGGAGGGCAGGGTCGCGGCTACACCTTC
CDR3 protein: CASSIDSGGQGRGYTF

J gene: TRBJ2-1
D gene: -
clone size: -
V gene: TRBV19
CDR3 DNA: TGTGCCAGTAGTGTCGTGGGGGGAAATGAGCAGTTCTTC
CDR3 protein: CASSVVGGNEQFF

J gene: TRBJ2-3
D gene: TRBD2
clone size: -
V gene: TRBV5-1
CDR3 DNA: TGCGCCAGCAGCCGCGGCTCGACTAGCGGGGGTTGGGGCACAGATACGCAGTATTTT
CDR3 protein: CASSRGSTSGGWGTDTQYF

J gene: TRBJ2-1
D gene: TRBD2
clone size: once
V gene: TRBV7-3
CDR3 DNA: TGTGCCAGCAGCTTATCCCGGGGGGGGCAGAGTGAGCAGTTCTTC
CDR3 protein: CASSLSRGGQSEQFF

J gene: TRBJ1-2
D gene: -
clone size: -
V gene: TRBV7-6
CDR3 DNA: TGTGCCAGCAGCTTAGGGGTTCGCGGCGGGAATGGCTACACCTTC
CDR3 protein: CASSLGVRGGNGYTF

J gene: TRBJ1-5
D gene: -
clone size: -
V gene: TRBV6-6
CDR3 DNA: TGTGCCAGCCAGACCCTTCCAGGGAATCAGCCCCAGCATTTT
CDR3 protein: CASQTLPGNQPQHF

J gene: TRBJ2-2
D gene: TRBD1
clone size: once
V gene: TRBV5-4
CDR3 DNA: TGTGCCAGCAGCTCAGCCGGGACAGGGTGGATGACCGGGGAGCTGTTTTTT
CDR3 protein: CASSSAGTGWMTGELFF

J gene: TRBJ1-1
D gene: -
clone size: -
V gene: TRBV9
CDR3 DNA: TGTGCCAGCAGCCCAACCGCAGGGGTGAACACTGAAGCTTTCTTT
CDR3 protein: CASSPTAGVNTEAFF

J gene: TRBJ1-2
D gene: TRBD1
clone size: -
V gene: TRBV7-9
CDR3 DNA: TGTGCCAGCAGCTTACTCGACAGGGGCTGGGGCTATGGCTACACCTTC
CDR3 protein: CASSLLDRGWGYGYTF

J gene: TRBJ1-4
D gene: TRBD1
clone size: -
V gene: TRBV30
CDR3 DNA: TGTGCCTGGAGTCCTGACAGGGGGCTTAATGAAAAACTGTTTTTT
CDR3 protein: CAWSPDRGLNEKLFF